These T cell receptor beta chains were read from a single sample in a study of graft-versus-host responses after intestinal transplantation. These TCRs are of unknown antigen specificity. Using immunoSEQ multiplex PCR, the repertoire was profiled, and TCRdb retains in-frame clones only, with some absent. The repertoire holds some 92,000 clones, with roughly 92% as singletons. The specimen comprised unstimulated CD4+ T cells sorted from spleen or lymph node cells, sampled before intestinal transplant. All receptors derive from a human donor who received an intestinal transplant. CDR3s include the opening cysteine and the closing phenylalanine or tryptophan. D genes are given only for firm matches. The size of a clone is reported for some rows only, either as once, few or many, or as a class for expanded clones.

>TRBD1|TRBV6-5|once|TRBJ1-5
TGTGCCAGCACCTCACTGACAGGGGGAACGCCCCAGCATTTT
CASTSLTGGTPQHF
>.|TRBV6-5|.|TRBJ1-2
TGTGCCAGTCGACAGTCCTATGGCTACACCTTC
CASRQSYGYTF
>.|TRBV7-8|.|TRBJ2-7
TGTGCCAGCAGTTTATTTGGAGCTGGCGAGCAGTACTTC
CASSLFGAGEQYF
>TRBD2|TRBV19|.|TRBJ2-3
TGTGCCAGTAGTACTGTCGGACTAGCGGGCGGGGACACGCAGTATTTT
CASSTVGLAGGDTQYF
>TRBD2|TRBV6-5|.|TRBJ2-1
TGTGCCAGCAGCCGCGGGAGGGGTTTCGATGAGCAGTTCTTC
CASSRGRGFDEQFF
>.|TRBV7-8|.|TRBJ1-4
TGTGCCAGCAGCTTAGCGGTGGGGGGAGGGGATGAAAAACTGTTTTTT
CASSLAVGGGDEKLFF
>.|TRBV5-6|.|TRBJ2-1
TGTGCCAGCATGGCCCGGGTTTTCTTGAAGCGACATTACAATGAGCAGTTCTTC
CASMARVFLKRHYNEQFF
>.|TRBV11-3|once|TRBJ2-1
TGTGCCAGCAGTGCCGGGAGCTCCTACAATGAGCAGTTCTTC
CASSAGSSYNEQFF
>TRBD1|TRBV30|.|TRBJ1-1
TGTGCCTGGAGTGAGCCCGGGACAGTAATTGAAGCTTTCTTT
CAWSEPGTVIEAFF
>TRBD2|TRBV5-1|.|TRBJ2-3
TGCGCCAGCAGCTTGAGCGGGAGATCGACAGATACGCAGTATTTT
CASSLSGRSTDTQYF
>.|TRBV21-1|.|TRBJ1-6
TGTGCCAGCAGCAAAGTTCGCAGGAGACATTCACCCCTCCACTTT
CASSKVRRRHSPLHF
>.|TRBV25-1|few|TRBJ2-1
TGTGCCAGCAGTGAAGTCGGCATCCTCTCCTACAATGAGCAGTTCTTC
CASSEVGILSYNEQFF
>.|TRBV19|.|TRBJ2-2
TGTGCCAGTAGTATCGGCCGAGCTGGGACCGGGGAGCTGTTTTTT
CASSIGRAGTGELFF
>.|TRBV10-3|.|TRBJ2-2
TGTGCCATCAGTGAGTCGGAAATGCTAGCCGGGGAGCTGTTTTTT
CAISESEMLAGELFF
>TRBD1|TRBV5-4|.|TRBJ1-4
TGTGCCAGCAGCACAATGCAGGGGGGAAATGAAAAACTGTTTTTT
CASSTMQGGNEKLFF
>TRBD1|TRBV28|.|TRBJ1-1
TGTGCCAGCAGTTTGCCGGGACAGTTCGCCCAGAACACTGAAGCTTTCTTT
CASSLPGQFAQNTEAFF
>.|TRBV19|once|TRBJ2-2
TGTGCCAGTCGTCGAGCCCGGCGGAACACCGGGGAGCTGTTTTTT
CASRRARRNTGELFF
>TRBD2|TRBV4-2|few|TRBJ2-1
TGTGCCAGCAGCCAAGTTGGGGTAGCGGGAGCGCTGAGCTCCTACAATGAGCAGTTCTTC
CASSQVGVAGALSSYNEQFF
>.|TRBV13|.|TRBJ2-1
TGTGCCAGCCTGTTGCAGCGGTCCCTCAATGAGCAGTTCTTC
CASLLQRSLNEQFF
>TRBD1|TRBV5-1|.|TRBJ1-4
TGCGCCAGCAGCTTGGCCGGGACAGGGGCTGAAAAACTGTTTTTT
CASSLAGTGAEKLFF
>.|TRBV10-3|.|TRBJ2-5
TGTGCCATCAGTGAATTTCAACAGGGCATACAAGAGACCCAGTACTTC
CAISEFQQGIQETQYF
>.|TRBV15|.|TRBJ2-1
TGTGCCACCAGCAGAGATAAGGGAAACAATGAGCAGTTCTTC
CATSRDKGNNEQFF
>TRBD1|TRBV12-5|.|TRBJ1-1
TGTGCTAGTGGCTCCGAACGGGCGGGACAGGGGAATGCTGAAGCTTTCTTT
CASGSERAGQGNAEAFF
>.|TRBV5-4|.|TRBJ2-2
TGTGCCAGCAGCTATCAAAATATCAGGGAGACCGGGGAGCTGTTTTTT
CASSYQNIRETGELFF
>.|TRBV7-3|.|TRBJ2-2
TGTGCCAGCAGCAAAGGGGCGAACACCGGGGAGCTGTTTTTT
CASSKGANTGELFF
>.|TRBV6-5|.|TRBJ1-4
TGTGCCAGCAGTTACTCTTATACCGGGGGCAATGAAAAACTGTTTTTT
CASSYSYTGGNEKLFF
>TRBD2|TRBV14|.|TRBJ2-7
TGTGCCAGCAGCCAGCGACTAGCGGGCCTCGTGGAGCAGTACTTC
CASSQRLAGLVEQYF
>TRBD2|TRBV6-6|.|TRBJ2-2
TGTGCCAGCAGCCACAGCGGGAGCGCGAACACCGGGGAGCTGTTTTTT
CASSHSGSANTGELFF
>TRBD1|TRBV2|.|TRBJ1-1
TGTGCCAGCAGTGCTAGGGGACAGGGGAGCACTGAAGCTTTCTTT
CASSARGQGSTEAFF
>.|TRBV2|.|TRBJ2-1
TGTGCCAGCAGTCTTGGCGGGCCGGTATATGAGCAGTTCTTC
CASSLGGPVYEQFF
>TRBD2|TRBV5-1|.|TRBJ2-7
TGCGCCAGCAGCTTTGGGGCTAGCGGTTCAAGCTCCTACGAGCAGTACTTC
CASSFGASGSSSYEQYF
>.|TRBV4-2|.|TRBJ1-3
TGTGCCAGCAGCCAAGAGCACTCTGGAAACACCATATATTTT
CASSQEHSGNTIYF
>TRBD1|TRBV18|.|TRBJ1-2
TGTGCCAGCTCACTTCAAGACAGGGGGCACGGCTACACCTTC
CASSLQDRGHGYTF
>.|TRBV1|.|TRBJ2-4
TGCACCAGCAGCCCCAGGGACAGGGGGATTTGGGACATTCAGTACTTC
CTSSPRDRGIWDIQYF
>TRBD1|TRBV5-6|.|TRBJ2-5
TGTGCCAGCAGCTTCAGACAGGGAATGTTTGAGACCCAGTACTTC
CASSFRQGMFETQYF
>.|TRBV30|.|TRBJ2-1
TGTGCCGGGGGGCCGCGGAATGAGCAGTTCTTC
CAGGPRNEQFF
>TRBD1|TRBV27|.|TRBJ1-2
TGTGCCAGCAGTTCTCCGGGACAGGGAAACTATGGCTACACCTTC
CASSSPGQGNYGYTF
>.|TRBV28|.|TRBJ2-7
TGTGCCAGCAGCTTAAAGAGTCGTCACTTAATCTACGAGCAGTACTTC
CASSLKSRHLIYEQYF
>.|TRBV5-1|.|TRBJ2-3
TGCGCCAGCAGCGGAAGAAGAAGAAGCATAAGCCAGGATACGCAGTATTTT
CASSGRRRSISQDTQYF
>TRBD1|TRBV6-5|.|TRBJ2-1
TGTGCCAGCAGTACGACCGGGACAGGGGAGGTTGAGCAGTTCTTC
CASSTTGTGEVEQFF
>.|TRBV19|.|TRBJ2-7
TGTGCCAGTAGTATAGACCGGGGGAGCTCCTACGAGCAGTACTTC
CASSIDRGSSYEQYF
>TRBD2|TRBV19|.|TRBJ2-1
TGTGCCAGTAGTAGCGGGAGCCACTACAATGAGCAGTTCTTC
CASSSGSHYNEQFF
>.|TRBV5-1|.|TRBJ2-3
TGCGCCAGCAGCCCGAGCACAGATACGCAGTATTTT
CASSPSTDTQYF
>TRBD1|TRBV27|.|TRBJ1-1
TGTGCCAGCAGTAATCCGGGACAGGGGAACACTGAAGCTTTCTTT
CASSNPGQGNTEAFF
>.|TRBV6-6|.|TRBJ2-7
TGTGCCAGCAGTTACTCGGAGGGCCCCTACGAGCAGTACTTC
CASSYSEGPYEQYF
>TRBD1|TRBV7-9|.|TRBJ2-5
TGTGCCAGCAGAGGGACAGGGAGGAAAGAGACCCAGTACTTC
CASRGTGRKETQYF
>TRBD2|TRBV27|.|TRBJ2-7
TGTGCCAGCAGTGCGGGTCCCGGGAGGGGCTCCTACGAGCAGTACTTC
CASSAGPGRGSYEQYF
>.|TRBV19|.|TRBJ1-4
TGTGCCAGTAGCCTCCAGCCCACTAATGAAAAACTGTTTTTT
CASSLQPTNEKLFF
>TRBD1|TRBV6-1|.|TRBJ1-3
TGTGCCAGCAGTGAAGACAGGGGGCTTGGAAACACCATATATTTT
CASSEDRGLGNTIYF
>TRBD1|TRBV6-5|.|TRBJ2-7
TGTGCCAGCAGTTCGGGACAGGTCTCCTACGAGCAGTACTTC
CASSSGQVSYEQYF
>TRBD1|TRBV5-1|.|TRBJ2-4
TGCGCCAGCAGCTTGGGACCCGGGACAGGGATGCGGCGGGCCAAAAACATTCAGTACTTC
CASSLGPGTGMRRAKNIQYF
>TRBD1|TRBV30|.|TRBJ1-1
TGTGCCTGGAGACCCCACAGGGGGATAGCTGAAGCTTTCTTT
CAWRPHRGIAEAFF
>TRBD2|TRBV30|.|TRBJ2-3
TGTGCCTGGAGCCTACTAGCGGGAGGGGGCCCCACAGATACGCAGTATTTT
CAWSLLAGGGPTDTQYF
>.|TRBV7-8|.|TRBJ2-7
TGTGCCAGCAGCTTAGATGAGGGGCATTGGAACGAGCAGTACTTC
CASSLDEGHWNEQYF
>.|TRBV10-2|.|TRBJ2-7
TGCGCCAGCAGTGATCTGGACAGACGGAGCGAGCAGTACTTC
CASSDLDRRSEQYF
>.|TRBV19|.|TRBJ2-7
TGTGCCAGTAGTCCACAGGGAGTTCCGGGCTACGAGCAGTACTTC
CASSPQGVPGYEQYF